Presented here are 3 T cell receptor beta chains from one specimen sequenced in a study of circulating and synovial CD4+ cells in juvenile arthritis (dated by TCRdb to between 2014 and 2016). To prepare the library, the immunoSEQ multiplex PCR assay was applied. This is the immuneACCESS table as TCRdb keeps it, with only in-frame sequences that have V and J called. A part of the clones is gone; compared with another copy, unresolved V genes explain less than half, and the rest is unexplained. The sample includes tens of thousands of clones, with roughly 96% observed a single time. Of the sample, roughly 0.7% falls within the top ten clones. The sequencing input was CD4+ T cells from blood. The receptors were sampled from a human donor with juvenile idiopathic arthritis.

The gene calls are TRBV27 and TRBJ1-1; D might be TRBD1 (5 bases). The CDR3 covers 16 residues. Trimming removed 2 bases from V and 5 bases from J, with 18 bases in between. Germline V gene lookup returns CDR1 MNHEY and CDR2 SMNVEV (reference sequence). CDR3: CASSLQGIGIGTEAFF. CDR3 sequence (DNA): TGTGCCAGCAGTTTACAGGGAATAGGTATTGGGACTGAAGCTTTCTTT.

This sequence joins TRBV2 and TRBJ2-7, with TRBD1 matching over 8 bases. This CDR3 has 12 residues. Per germline, CDR1 SNHLY and CDR2 FYNNEI. The V segment lost 6 bases and the J segment 2 bases; nucleotides outside the gene matches: 0. CDR3 sequence (DNA): TGTGCCAGCAGACAGGGGGCCTACGAGCAGTACTTC. Residues: CASRQGAYEQYF.

The rearrangement uses TRBV7-7 and TRBJ2-5; D is undetermined. The tail of the sequence fits TRBJ2-7 better, so the J call may be wrong. Germline CDR1 SSHAT, CDR2 FNYEAQ (reference sequence). This CDR3 spans 14 amino acids. CDR3 residues: CASSLRSSTYEQYF. DNA for the CDR3: TGTGCCAGCAGCTTAAGAAGCTCAACCTACGAGCAGTACTTC.